The clone carrying this T cell receptor (beta chain) was observed many times. Its antigen remains unknown. This sample stems from a study of regulatory T cells in long-lasting Graves disease. Overall study: Under 3 months of antithyroid drugs had been taken by newly diagnosed Graves' patients.

The sample's time point: newly diagnosed GD, antithyroid drugs for less than 3 months. Following extraction of RNA from PBMCs, that RNA was used to make the TCR library. V gave up 0 bases and J gave up 2 bases, with 8 bases separating them. The CDR3 loop spans 16 amino acids. CDR1 and CDR2 from the germline V gene are KGHSH and LQKENI. Arm-PCR of CDR3 regions and iRepertoire HTBI primers were the basis on which TCR beta libraries were built. TCRdb processed the multiplex PCR reads anew with MiXCR; each CDR3 protein has one entry. The sample holds more than 450,000 distinct CDR3 sequences, about 17% seen once. Notes on the study in general: Patients with persistent disease showed a bias toward TRBV28, TRBJ1-2 and TRBJ2-5.

The data also belong to a second study, concerning T cells in Graves' hyperthyroidism and ophthalmopathy. That publication notes: Calling Graves' hyperthyroidism stable meant ophthalmopathy did not progress within 18 months. Blood also held most thyroid clonotypes expanded beyond 0.001.

The chain combines TRBV18 with TRBJ2-6; D may be TRBD1 (6 bases). This receptor was identified in a man aged 35 to 55 with Graves disease. The sample was peripheral blood mononuclear cells (PBMCs), taken at new diagnosis, from a patient treated with antithyroid drugs. In nucleotides, the CDR3 is TGTGCCAGCTCACCACCCACAGGGACTGGGGCCAACGTCCTGACTTTC. Translating gives CASSPPTGTGANVLTF.